The 25 T cell receptor beta chains below come from one sample, sequenced in a study of shared clonotypes between healthy human individuals. The repertoire was sequenced with immunoSEQ multiplex PCR; TCRdb's copy has only in-frame clones and lacks some. The profile shows more than 550,000 clones, about 91% of them singletons. CD8 cells regarded as naive lacked CD45RO, were positively chosen for CCR7, and omitted terminally differentiated effector memory CD45RA+ cells. Source material: naive CD8+ T cells sorted from blood. The source is a man aged 25 to 40 in good health.

There are a few counts of this clone. The chain recombines TRBV6-1 with TRBJ1-1; 8 bases align to TRBD1. V trimming: 8 bases; J trimming: 0 bases; junction bases outside the gene matches: 17. This CDR3 has 18 residues. Germline V lookup: CDR1 MNHNS, CDR2 SASEGT. The CDR3 loop reads CASCAPGQGQSMNTEAFF. CDR3 nucleotide sequence: TGTGCCAGCTGTGCACCTGGACAGGGCCAATCCATGAACACTGAAGCTTTCTTT.

The chain links TRBV25-1 to TRBJ1-2, with TRBD1 as a possible D gene (5 bases). Germline values: CDR1 MGHDK, CDR2 SYGVNS. The CDR3 covers 18 residues. Trimming removed 4 bases at V and 0 bases at J, with 21 bases between. CDR3 amino acids: CASSASSWRSGANYGYTF. Here the CDR3 DNA reads TGTGCCAGCAGTGCTTCATCCTGGAGGTCGGGGGCTAACTATGGCTACACCTTC.

V gene TRBV19 combines with J gene TRBJ1-5; D unresolved. This CDR3 spans 15 amino acids. In germline, CDR1 is LNHDA, CDR2 SQIVND (reference sequence). Trimming stripped 5 bases from V and 0 bases from J, with 11 bases between. CDR3 residues: CASSEGVISNQPQHF. CDR3 nucleotide sequence: TGTGCCAGTAGTGAAGGAGTCATTAGCAATCAGCCCCAGCATTTT.

The gene calls are TRBV27 and TRBJ2-7; 7 bases are shared with TRBD1. Trimming at V came to 6 bases and at J to 0 bases, leaving 5 bases not matched to a gene. Germline V gene sequence: CDR1 MNHEY, CDR2 SMNVEV (reference sequence). The CDR3 spans 14 residues. CDR3 bases: TGTGCCAGCAGCGAGACAGGGAGCTCCTACGAGCAGTACTTC. Translation gives CASSETGSSYEQYF.

V is TRBV5-1 and J is TRBJ2-1, with TRBD2 matching 8 bases. The CDR3 is made up of 17 amino acids. The ends lost 0 bases at V and 0 bases at J; junction bases unmatched: 5. Germline loops: CDR1 SGHRS, CDR2 YFSETQ. The CDR3 loop is CASSLASGRSSYNEQFF. CDR3 bases: TGCGCCAGCAGCTTGGCTAGCGGGCGGAGCTCCTACAATGAGCAGTTCTTC.

The genes are TRBV7-9 and TRBJ2-5, with a weak D call TRBD2 (6 bases). Between the trimmed V and J ends, which lost 5 bases and 7 bases, there was a span of 14 bases. Germline CDR1 is SEHNR and CDR2 is FQNEAQ (reference sequence). This CDR3 region has 13 residues. CDR3 residues: CASSPEGRPTQYF. The CDR3 nucleotides are TGTGCCAGCAGCCCGGAGGGGAGACCGACCCAGTACTTC.

This rearrangement joins TRBV4-1 to TRBJ1-2; D not resolved. The V gene's germline CDR1 is MGHRA and CDR2 YSYEKL. The CDR3 has 14 residues. The V gene lost 0 bases and the J gene lost 8 bases, with 13 bases spanning the gap. The CDR3 protein is CASSQEERPGGYTF. The CDR3 DNA reads TGCGCCAGCAGCCAAGAGGAAAGACCCGGGGGCTACACCTTC.

The V and J genes are TRBV7-9 and TRBJ2-2; 8 nucleotides agree with TRBD2. The V gene's germline CDR1 is SEHNR and CDR2 FQNEAQ (reference sequence). With V trimmed by 5 bases and J by 4 bases, 12 bases remained unmatched. The CDR3 is 17 amino acids. The CDR3 loop reads CASSHGTRAPSTGELFF. CDR3 sequence (DNA): TGTGCCAGCAGCCACGGGACTAGGGCCCCGAGCACCGGGGAGCTGTTTTTT.

V gene TRBV25-1 combines with J gene TRBJ2-5; the match to TRBD1 covers 8 bases. The ends lost 1 base at V and 3 bases at J; junction bases unmatched: 1. The germline V gene has CDR1 MGHDK and CDR2 SYGVNS. This CDR3 region has 14 residues. The CDR3 sequence is CASSEWGQEETQYF. CDR3 coding DNA: TGTGCCAGCAGTGAATGGGGACAGGAAGAGACCCAGTACTTC.

This clone appeared a single time. The rearrangement uses TRBV7-9 and TRBJ2-7, with 7 bases lining up with TRBD1. Per germline, CDR1 SEHNR and CDR2 FQNEAQ (reference sequence). CDR3 length: 15 residues. Losses at the gene ends were 4 bases for V and 2 bases for J; bases not matched to a gene: 8. CDR3 loop: CASSSADRAPYEQYF. CDR3 nucleotide sequence: TGTGCCAGCAGCTCCGCAGACAGGGCCCCCTACGAGCAGTACTTC.

The chain combines TRBV5-1 with TRBJ2-1; no clear D gene. The germline V and J ends were trimmed by 0 bases and 0 bases, with 7 bases remaining between them. Germline V gene sequence: CDR1 SGHRS, CDR2 YFSETQ. This CDR3 comprises 15 residues. CDR3 DNA sequence: TGCGCCAGCAGCTTGGCCGAGAGCTCCTACAATGAGCAGTTCTTC. It codes for CASSLAESSYNEQFF.

The chain joins TRBV28 to TRBJ2-6, with D unclear. Trimming left V 1 base short and J 3 bases short, with 1 base between. CDR3 length: 13 residues. In germline, CDR1 is MDHEN, CDR2 SYDVKM. CDR3 in amino acids: CASSLYGANVLTF. The CDR3 DNA reads TGTGCCAGCAGTTTATATGGGGCCAACGTCCTGACTTTC.

Of note for this clone: Other DNA sequences within the sample encode an identical CDR3. The chain is built from TRBV7-6 and TRBJ2-7; D is undetermined. Per germline, CDR1 SGHVS and CDR2 FNYEAQ. Trimming took 1 base from V and 0 from J, leaving 7 bases between them. CDR3 length: 14 residues. Here the CDR3 DNA reads TGTGCCAGCAGCTTAGGTGGGGACTCCTACGAGCAGTACTTC. Its translation: CASSLGGDSYEQYF. Full variable domain (missing parts from reference TRBV7-6 and TRBJ2-7): GAGVSQSPRYKVTKRGQDVALRCDPISGHVSLYWYRQALGQGPEFLTYFNYEAQQDKSGLPNDRFSAERPEGSISTLTIQRTEQRDSAMYRCASSLGGDSYEQYFGPGTRLTVT.

The rearrangement joins TRBV29-1 to TRBJ2-2; TRBD2 is a possible D gene (5 bases). Trimming shortened V by 4 bases and J by 7 bases, and 13 bases separated the two germline ends. Germline V gene data show CDR1 as SQVTM and CDR2 as ANQGSEA. This CDR3 is 13 amino acids long. The CDR3, as DNA: TGCAGCGTTGTGTCAGCGAGGGACGGGGAGCTGTTTTTT. Amino acid sequence: CSVVSARDGELFF.

This sequence joins TRBV10-2 and TRBJ2-1; D ambiguous. Trimming took 6 bases from V and 5 from J, leaving 5 bases between them. Germline values: CDR1 WSHSY, CDR2 SAAADI. The length of the CDR3 is 11 residues. The CDR3: CASRLNNEQFF. The CDR3 region has the DNA TGCGCCAGCAGGTTAAACAATGAGCAGTTCTTC.

Note on this clone: This sample also contains other DNA sequences that code for the same CDR3. The V call is TRBV27, the J call TRBJ2-7; maybe TRBD1 (5 bases). CDR1 is MNHEY and CDR2 is SMNVEV in the germline V gene (reference sequence). Trimming left V 1 base short and J 7 bases short, with 8 bases between. The CDR3 has 12 amino acids. The CDR3 coding sequence is TGTGCCAGCAGTTTATGGGGCAGGGAGCAGTACTTC. Amino acid sequence: CASSLWGREQYF.

This clone turned up a few times. The chain carries TRBV10-1 and TRBJ2-2; D uncertain. The germline V gene has CDR1 WNHNN and CDR2 SYGVQD (reference sequence). V lost 2 bases to trimming and J lost 2 bases, with 0 bases between them. CDR3 length equals 12 residues. The CDR3 reads CASSENTGELFF. The CDR3 DNA sequence: TGCGCCAGCAGTGAGAACACCGGGGAGCTGTTTTTT.

The chain employs TRBV9 and TRBJ2-7; TRBD2 aligns across 9 bases. Germline V gives CDR1 SGDLS, CDR2 YYNGEE. Trimming cost V 4 bases and J 4 bases; bases outside gene matches: 6. This CDR3 comprises 14 residues. The chain's CDR3 is CASSPHSGSYEQYF. CDR3 sequence (DNA): TGTGCCAGCAGCCCACATAGCGGGAGTTACGAGCAGTACTTC. Drawing the rest from reference TRBV9 and TRBJ2-7, the complete variable domain is DSGVTQTPKHLITATGQRVTLRCSPRSGDLSVYWYQQSLDQGLQFLIQYYNGEERAKGNILERFSAQQFPDLHSELNLSSLELGDSALYFCASSPHSGSYEQYFGPGTRLTVT.

The CDR3 is CASTPTGGGEQYF. The CDR3 coding sequence is TGTGCCAGCACGCCGACAGGGGGCGGCGAGCAGTACTTC. The rearrangement links TRBV6-1 to TRBJ2-7; 10 bases agree with TRBD1. Looked up from germline, CDR1 is MNHNS and CDR2 is SASEGT. V shed 7 bases and J 6 bases; nucleotides not matched to a gene: 6. There are 13 residues in the CDR3.

The chain carries TRBV7-9 and TRBJ2-2; the D is unclear. V was trimmed by 1 base and J by 4 bases, leaving 7 bases between them. The length of the CDR3 is 14 residues. The germline CDR1 and CDR2 sequences are SEHNR and FQNEAQ (reference sequence). The CDR3 sequence: CASSLGRSTGELFF. In nucleotides, the CDR3 is TGTGCCAGCAGCTTAGGCAGGAGCACCGGGGAGCTGTTTTTT.

The chain uses TRBV27 and TRBJ2-5; 8 bases fit TRBD2. The ends lost 7 bases at V and 5 bases at J; junction bases unmatched: 15. The CDR3 sequence is 16 residues long. The germline CDR1 and CDR2 sequences are MNHEY and SMNVEV (reference sequence). CDR3 nucleotides: TGTGCCAGCACCCCTACGGGGGGGACTAGTTTGGAGACCCAGTACTTC. This encodes CASTPTGGTSLETQYF.

The CDR3 coding sequence is TGTGCCTGGAGTGTACTCGACAGTAAGAACACCGGGGAGCTGTTTTTT. Translated, it gives CAWSVLDSKNTGELFF. The chain has TRBV30 and TRBJ2-2, with a possible D match to TRBD1 (5 bases). The V end was cut by 0 bases, the J end by 1 base, with 12 bases between. CDR3 length: 16 residues. CDR1 and CDR2 from the germline V gene are GTSNPN and SVGIG (reference sequence).

The chain links TRBV10-3 to TRBJ1-2, with TRBD1 identical over 12 bases. Germline CDR1 ENHRY, CDR2 SYGVKD. This CDR3 region has 16 residues. With V trimmed by 6 bases and J by 4 bases, 9 bases remained unmatched. The CDR3 DNA follows: TGTGCCATCAGCGGACAGGGGACAGGGGGCTTCTATGGCTACACCTTC. Translating gives CAISGQGTGGFYGYTF.

The chain joins TRBV2 to TRBJ2-1; 9 bases agree with TRBD2. V dropped 5 bases and J dropped 2; count of bases not matched to a gene: 7. This CDR3 contains 16 residues. Looked up from germline, CDR1 is SNHLY and CDR2 is FYNNEI. The CDR3 loop reads CASSNFGGRAYNEQFF. In DNA form, the CDR3 reads TGTGCCAGCAGTAACTTCGGCGGGAGGGCCTACAATGAGCAGTTCTTC. The variable domain in full, with the rest retrieved from reference TRBV2 and TRBJ2-1, is EPEVTQTPSHQVTQMGQEVILRCVPISNHLYFYWYRQILGQKVEFLVSFYNNEISEKSEIFDDQFSVERPDGSNFTLKIRSTKLEDSAMYFCASSNFGGRAYNEQFFGPGTRLTVL.

This chain joins TRBV11-2 and TRBJ2-1, with D unresolved. V was trimmed by 5 bases and J by 6 bases, leaving 14 bases between them. Germline CDR1 reads SGHAT; CDR2 reads FQNNGV. CDR3 size: 14 residues. The CDR3 bases are TGTGCCAGCAGCCCCCTGGCCGCCGGCAATGAGCAGTTCTTC. Its protein is CASSPLAAGNEQFF. Combining the CDR3 with reference TRBV11-2 and TRBJ2-1 gives the whole variable domain EAGVAQSPRYKIIEKRQSVAFWCNPISGHATLYWYQQILGQGPKLLIQFQNNGVVDDSQLPKDRFSAERLKGVDSTLKIQPAKLEDSAVYLCASSPLAAGNEQFFGPGTRLTVL.